This TCR beta chain stems from a study of T-cell reconstitution after alpha-beta-depleted transplantation in children. Findings and limits, study-wide: When one year had passed after transplant, most T-cell counts and diversity came from newly produced T cells. Recipient T cells and thymic progenitors that survived gave rise to the high TCRbeta diversity observed at day 60 in some patients. Reportedly, only several hundred clones from non-depleted graft cells drove alpha-beta T-cell counts at about two months.

This clonotype turned up a few times. The antigen is unknown. The germline V gene encodes CDR1 LNHNV and CDR2 YYDKDF (reference sequence). V lost 1 base and J 6 bases, leaving 12 bases between the germline ends. This CDR3 contains 15 residues. Unique molecular identifiers were incorporated into the prepared TCRbeta library. TCRdb used MiXCR to reprocess the PCR reads, holding one entry per CDR3 protein. The table includes fewer than 700,000 distinct CDR3 sequences, under 30% detected once. The V and J genes are TRBV15 and TRBJ1-4, with a weak D call TRBD1 (5 bases). The source material was PBMCs, mostly from graft donor cells, sampled 360 days after TCRalphabeta/CD19-depleted stem cell transplant. The TCR originated in a boy under three years old who had a stem cell transplant for acute myeloid leukemia, so the T cells may come from the graft donor. This CDR3 reads CATSRVGVGDEKLFF. CDR3 coding DNA: TGTGCCACCAGCAGAGTGGGGGTCGGGGATGAAAAACTGTTTTTT.